This T cell receptor (beta chain) is drawn from a study of metastatic and nonmetastatic thyroid tumors. Across the study: Patients with malignant and benign thyroid disease provided blood and tumor or nodule tissue, whose repertoires were compared.

The germline V gene has CDR1 SGHRS and CDR2 YFSETQ. V gave up 3 bases and J gave up 0 bases, with 10 bases separating them. The CDR3 is 15 amino acids. TCRdb called clones again from the PCR reads with MiXCR. In the table there are about 22,000 clones, 36% of which are singletons. Thyroid surgery was performed in patients who had received no treatment beforehand. This clone was picked up many times. Here the CDR3 omits its conserved ending phenylalanine or tryptophan, so a read error is the likely source. The chain is built from TRBV5-1 and TRBJ2-1, with unresolved D. Sequencing was carried out using blood. This clonotype originated in a male donor with papillary thyroid cancer or a benign thyroid nodule (not recorded which). Some clones in this sample may be carry-over from other donors' samples. The CDR3 sequence is CASSSLRNSYNEQFV. DNA for the CDR3: TGCGCCAGCAGCTCCCTCAGGAACTCCTACAATGAGCAGTTCGTC.